This T cell receptor (beta chain) was sequenced for a study of OX40 agonist ivuxolimab in advanced cancers. Whole-study context: Of mixed ages from 23 to 79 and averaging approximately 60 years, the group was roughly 85% male. Having had anti-PD-1, anti-PD-L1 or anti-CTLA-4 therapy before was allowed, and over 35% had some.

V was cut by 0 bases and J by 7 bases, with 12 bases left in between. The CDR3 runs 14 residues. Germline assignment: CDR1 LNHDA and CDR2 SQIVND (reference sequence). In regard to this clone: Its antigen is not known.

Findings and caveats of the study: Researchers report that CD8+ T cells had, on average, more expanded clones than CD4+. Antigen specificity of clonally expanded peripheral T cells was not established.

Clones were read by immunoSEQ multiplex PCR, and TCRdb kept only the in-frame ones, dropping some. The top ten hold under 1.5% of the sample, which has 55,000 to 70,000 clones, roughly 85% seen once. Sample: CD4+ or CD8+ T cells sorted from blood, taken in a trial of the OX40 agonist ivuxolimab. This TCR came from an adult with an advanced solid tumor such as melanoma, head and neck, liver or kidney cancer. V is TRBV19 and J is TRBJ1-1; D is undetermined. CDR3 protein: CASSIDLWRFEAFF. CDR3 nucleotides: TGTGCCAGTAGTATAGATCTATGGAGGTTTGAAGCTTTCTTT.